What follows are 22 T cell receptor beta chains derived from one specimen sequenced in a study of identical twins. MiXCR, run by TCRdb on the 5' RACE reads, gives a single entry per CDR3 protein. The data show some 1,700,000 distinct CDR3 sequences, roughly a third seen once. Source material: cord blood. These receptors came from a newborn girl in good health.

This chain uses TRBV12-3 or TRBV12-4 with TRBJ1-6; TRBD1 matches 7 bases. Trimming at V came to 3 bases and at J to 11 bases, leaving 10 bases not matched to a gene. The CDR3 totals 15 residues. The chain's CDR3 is CASSFLAGGLAPLHF. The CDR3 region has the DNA TGTGCCAGCAGTTTTTTAGCAGGGGGGTTGGCACCCCTCCACTTT.

CDR3 residues: CASSAYKPNEQFF. The CDR3, as DNA: TGTGCCAGCAGCGCCTACAAGCCCAATGAGCAGTTCTTC. The chain links TRBV11-2 to TRBJ2-1; D is ambiguous. CDR3 size: 13 residues. Trimming pared 5 bases from V and 6 bases from J, leaving 11 bases between. Germline values: CDR1 SGHAT, CDR2 FQNNGV.

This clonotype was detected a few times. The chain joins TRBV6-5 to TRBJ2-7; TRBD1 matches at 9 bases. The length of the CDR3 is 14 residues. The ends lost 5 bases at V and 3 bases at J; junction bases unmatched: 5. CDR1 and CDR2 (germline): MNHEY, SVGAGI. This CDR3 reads CASSRTGVVYEQYF. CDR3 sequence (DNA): TGTGCCAGCAGTCGGACAGGGGTAGTCTACGAGCAGTACTTC.

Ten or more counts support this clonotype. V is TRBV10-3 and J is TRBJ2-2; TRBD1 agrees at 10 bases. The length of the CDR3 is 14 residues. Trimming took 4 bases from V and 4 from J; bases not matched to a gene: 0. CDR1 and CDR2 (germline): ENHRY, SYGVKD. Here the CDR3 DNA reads TGTGCCATCAGTGGGACAGGGGGCACCGGGGAGCTGTTTTTT. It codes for CAISGTGGTGELFF.

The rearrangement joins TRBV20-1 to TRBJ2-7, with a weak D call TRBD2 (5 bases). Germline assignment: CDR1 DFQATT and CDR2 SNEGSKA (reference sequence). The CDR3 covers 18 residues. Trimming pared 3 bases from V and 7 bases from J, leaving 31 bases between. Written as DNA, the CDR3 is TGCAGTGCTAGGTCCATCGGGGAGAAGGGTAGCTCCTACAATGAGCAGTACTTC. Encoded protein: CSARSIGEKGSSYNEQYF.

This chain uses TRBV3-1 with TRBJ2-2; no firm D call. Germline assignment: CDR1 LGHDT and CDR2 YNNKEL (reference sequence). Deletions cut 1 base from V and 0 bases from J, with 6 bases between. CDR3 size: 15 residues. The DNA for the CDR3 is TGTGCCAGCAGCCAAGGGGTCTCGAACACCGGGGAGCTGTTTTTT. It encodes CASSQGVSNTGELFF.

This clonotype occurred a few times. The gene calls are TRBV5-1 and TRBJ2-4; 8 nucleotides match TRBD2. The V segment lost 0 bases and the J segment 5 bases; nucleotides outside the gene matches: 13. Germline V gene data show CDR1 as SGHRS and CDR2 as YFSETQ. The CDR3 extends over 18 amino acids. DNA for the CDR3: TGCGCCAGCAGCTTGGACGGGGGGGCCATCGGCGATCAAAACATTCAGTACTTC. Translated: CASSLDGGAIGDQNIQYF.

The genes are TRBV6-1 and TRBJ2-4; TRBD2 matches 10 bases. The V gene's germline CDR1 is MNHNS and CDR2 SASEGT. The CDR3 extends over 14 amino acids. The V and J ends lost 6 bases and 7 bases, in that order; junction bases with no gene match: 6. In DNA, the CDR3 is TGTGCCAGCAGGCTAGCGGGAGCCGGGAACATTCAGTACTTC. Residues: CASRLAGAGNIQYF.

DNA for the CDR3: TGCGCCAGCAGCCCCGGACAGGGGGCTCTCTACGAGCAGTACTTC. Translated: CASSPGQGALYEQYF. The chain uses TRBV4-1 and TRBJ2-7, with 11 bases lining up with TRBD1. Germline trimming cut 4 bases from V and 3 bases from J; bases unmatched to any gene: 5. Germline values: CDR1 MGHRA, CDR2 YSYEKL. The CDR3 spans 15 residues.

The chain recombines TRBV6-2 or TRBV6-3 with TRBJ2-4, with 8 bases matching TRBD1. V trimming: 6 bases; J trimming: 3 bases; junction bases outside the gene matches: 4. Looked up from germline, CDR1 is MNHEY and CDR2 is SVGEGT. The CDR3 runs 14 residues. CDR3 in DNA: TGTGCCAGCAGCCCGGGACAGGTCAAAAACATTCAGTACTTC. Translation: CASSPGQVKNIQYF.

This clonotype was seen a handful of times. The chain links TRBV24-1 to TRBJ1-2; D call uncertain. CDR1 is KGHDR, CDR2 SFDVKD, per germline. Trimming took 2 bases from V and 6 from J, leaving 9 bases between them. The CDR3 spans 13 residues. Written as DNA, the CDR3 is TGTGCCACCAGTGATTCCTCGTGGGATGGCTACACCTTC. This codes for CATSDSSWDGYTF.

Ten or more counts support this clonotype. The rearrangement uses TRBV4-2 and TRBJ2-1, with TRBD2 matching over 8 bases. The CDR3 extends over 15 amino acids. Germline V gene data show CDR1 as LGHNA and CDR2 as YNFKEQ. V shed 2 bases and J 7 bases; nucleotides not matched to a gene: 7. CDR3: CASSQSTLAVNEQFF. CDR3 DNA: TGTGCCAGCAGCCAATCCACACTAGCGGTGAATGAGCAGTTCTTC.

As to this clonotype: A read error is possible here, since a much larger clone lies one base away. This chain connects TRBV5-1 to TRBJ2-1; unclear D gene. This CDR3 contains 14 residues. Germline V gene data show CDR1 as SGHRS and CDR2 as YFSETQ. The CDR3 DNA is TGCGCCAGCAGCTTGATAATAGCTCACAATGAGCAGTCCTTC. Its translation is CASSLIIAHNEQSF. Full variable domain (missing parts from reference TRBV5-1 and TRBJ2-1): KAGVTQTPRYLIKTRGQQVTLSCSPISGHRSVSWYQQTPGQGLQFLFEYFSETQRNKGNFPGRFSGRQFSNSRSEMNVSTLELGDSALYLCASSLIIAHNEQSFGPGTRLTVL.

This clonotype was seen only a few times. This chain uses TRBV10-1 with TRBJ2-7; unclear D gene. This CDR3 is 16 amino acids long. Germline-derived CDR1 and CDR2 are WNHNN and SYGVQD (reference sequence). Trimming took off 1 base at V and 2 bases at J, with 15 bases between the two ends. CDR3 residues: CASSEYPLTATYEQYF. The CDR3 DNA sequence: TGCGCCAGCAGTGAGTATCCCCTAACAGCCACCTACGAGCAGTACTTC.

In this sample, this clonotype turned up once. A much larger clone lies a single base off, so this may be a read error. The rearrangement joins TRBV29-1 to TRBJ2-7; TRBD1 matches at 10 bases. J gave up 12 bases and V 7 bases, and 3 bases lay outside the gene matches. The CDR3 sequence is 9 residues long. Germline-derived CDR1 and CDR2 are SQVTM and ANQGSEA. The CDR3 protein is CSADRGLYF. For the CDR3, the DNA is TGCAGCGCTGACAGGGGGCTGTACTTC.

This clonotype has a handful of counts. Here the CDR3 reads CASSLVRVGETQYF. CDR3 in DNA: TGTGCCAGCAGCTTAGTTAGGGTTGGAGAGACCCAGTACTTC. V and J are TRBV7-2 and TRBJ2-5, with unresolved D. This CDR3 is built from 14 residues. V gave up 1 base and J gave up 4 bases, with 10 bases separating them. Germline-derived CDR1 and CDR2 are SGHTA and FQGNSA.

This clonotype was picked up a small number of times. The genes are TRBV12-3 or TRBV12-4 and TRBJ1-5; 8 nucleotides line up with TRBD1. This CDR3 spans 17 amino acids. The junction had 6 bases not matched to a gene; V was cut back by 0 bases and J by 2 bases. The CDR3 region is CASSLALTGGGNQPQHF. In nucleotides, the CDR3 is TGTGCCAGCAGTTTAGCGCTAACAGGGGGGGGCAATCAGCCCCAGCATTTT.

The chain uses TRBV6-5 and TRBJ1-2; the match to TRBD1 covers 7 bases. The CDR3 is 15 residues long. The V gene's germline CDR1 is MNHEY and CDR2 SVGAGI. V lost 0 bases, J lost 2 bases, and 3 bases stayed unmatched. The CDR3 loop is CASSYSAGQNYGYTF. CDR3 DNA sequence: TGTGCCAGCAGTTACTCAGCGGGACAGAACTATGGCTACACCTTC.

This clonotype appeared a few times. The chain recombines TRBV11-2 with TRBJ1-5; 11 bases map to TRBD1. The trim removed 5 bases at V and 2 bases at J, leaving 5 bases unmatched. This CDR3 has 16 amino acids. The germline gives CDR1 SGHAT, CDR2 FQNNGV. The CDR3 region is CASSAAGQGGNQPQHF. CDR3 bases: TGTGCCAGCAGCGCAGCGGGACAGGGGGGCAATCAGCCCCAGCATTTT.

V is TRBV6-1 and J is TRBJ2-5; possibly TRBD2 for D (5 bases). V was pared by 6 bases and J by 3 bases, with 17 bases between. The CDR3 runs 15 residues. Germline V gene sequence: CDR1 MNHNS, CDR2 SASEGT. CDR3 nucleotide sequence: TGTGCCAGCAGGCGGATTTCGGACTTCAAAGAGACCCAGTACTTC. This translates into CASRRISDFKETQYF.

CDR3 DNA sequence: TGCGCCAGCAGCCAGGCGACGGGACAGGCCTTAGCCAAAAACATTCAGTACTTC. Its translation is CASSQATGQALAKNIQYF. The chain recombines TRBV4-1 with TRBJ2-4; 8 bases are a match to TRBD1. CDR3 size: 18 residues. J gave up 0 bases and V 3 bases, and 10 bases lay outside the gene matches. CDR1 and CDR2 (germline): MGHRA, YSYEKL.

This CDR3 reads CASSSLSLTSGYEQYF. The CDR3 DNA is TGTGCCAGCAGCTCACTTAGTCTGACTAGCGGCTACGAGCAGTACTTC. This sequence joins TRBV7-9 and TRBJ2-7, with 9 bases identical to TRBD2. The V gene's germline CDR1 is SEHNR and CDR2 FQNEAQ (reference sequence). The V and J ends lost 4 bases and 3 bases, in that order; junction bases with no gene match: 10. CDR3 length: 16 amino acids.